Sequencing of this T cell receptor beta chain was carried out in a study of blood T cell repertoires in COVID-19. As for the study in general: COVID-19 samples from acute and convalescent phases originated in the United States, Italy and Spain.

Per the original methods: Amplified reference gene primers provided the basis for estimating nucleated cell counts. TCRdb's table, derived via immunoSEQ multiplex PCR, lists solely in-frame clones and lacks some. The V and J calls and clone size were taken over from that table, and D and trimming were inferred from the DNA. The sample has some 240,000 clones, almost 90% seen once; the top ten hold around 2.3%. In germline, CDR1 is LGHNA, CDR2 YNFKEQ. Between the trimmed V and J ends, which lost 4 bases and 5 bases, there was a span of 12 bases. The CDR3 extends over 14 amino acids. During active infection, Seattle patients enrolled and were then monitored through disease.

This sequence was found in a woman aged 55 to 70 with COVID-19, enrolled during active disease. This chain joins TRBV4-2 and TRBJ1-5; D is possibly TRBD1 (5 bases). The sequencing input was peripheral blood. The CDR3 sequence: CASSPGGDDQPQHF. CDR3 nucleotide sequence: TGTGCCAGCAGCCCCGGGGGGGACGATCAGCCCCAGCATTTT.